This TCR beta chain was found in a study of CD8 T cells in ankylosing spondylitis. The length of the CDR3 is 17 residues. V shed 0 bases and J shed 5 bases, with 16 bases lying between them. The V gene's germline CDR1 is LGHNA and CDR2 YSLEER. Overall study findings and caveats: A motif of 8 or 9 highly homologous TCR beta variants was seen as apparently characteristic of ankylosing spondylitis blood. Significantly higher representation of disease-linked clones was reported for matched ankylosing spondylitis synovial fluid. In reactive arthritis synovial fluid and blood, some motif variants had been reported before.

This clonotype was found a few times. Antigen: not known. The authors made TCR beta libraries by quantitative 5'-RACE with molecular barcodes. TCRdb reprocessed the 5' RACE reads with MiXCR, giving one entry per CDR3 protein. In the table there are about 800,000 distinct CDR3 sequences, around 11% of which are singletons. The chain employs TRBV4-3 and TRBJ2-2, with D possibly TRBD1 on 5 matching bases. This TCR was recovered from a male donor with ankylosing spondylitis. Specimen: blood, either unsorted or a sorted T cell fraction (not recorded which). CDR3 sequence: CASSQDPGMVGTGELFF. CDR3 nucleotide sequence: TGCGCCAGCAGCCAAGATCCAGGGATGGTTGGTACCGGGGAGCTGTTTTTT.